Sequencing of this T cell receptor (beta chain) was carried out in a study of T cell repertoires in cytomegalovirus infection. Background on the study: Researchers turned to recently identified HLA-C-restricted CMV epitopes as well as well-studied HLA-B-restricted ones. CMV infection and matching HLA type were both indicated by public TCR beta signatures. Study-level points and caveats: Using cumulative public TCR beta family frequency, the authors identified those who carried CMV together with the relevant HLA. Predominance within the ex vivo response was attributable to HLA-C-restricted CMV-specific TCR beta clonotypes.

As concerns this clonotype: Its antigen is currently unknown.

Via MiXCR, TCRdb re-called the reads, giving one row per CDR3 protein. The table lists some 110,000 distinct CDR3 sequences, around 32% of them singletons, with roughly 50% in the top ten. Sequencing used CD8+ T cells from cultured PBMCs, obtained from culture after CMV antigen stimulation. This receptor was obtained from a human donor in good health (CMV status not recorded). Some clones in this sample may be carry-over from other donors' samples.

In DNA, the CDR3 is TGCAGTGCTCTGCCGGGTTGGTCCATAGATCAGCCCCAGCATTTT. This sequence encodes CSALPGWSIDQPQHF. This rearrangement joins TRBV20-1 to TRBJ1-5; no reliable D call. Deletions cut 5 bases from V and 5 bases from J, with 19 bases between. CDR1 is DFQATT, CDR2 SNEGSKA, per germline (reference sequence). The CDR3 spans 15 residues.